The T cell receptor (beta chain) under discussion was sequenced for a study of cytomegalovirus exposure and HLA in healthy donors. Study at large: Inside one of the first data releases sat 75 million to 100 million unique TCRs taken from HLA-typed donors. Study-wide results and caveats: Later analysis associated a missense DCLRE1C variant with TCR beta V- and J-gene trimming.

For this clone: As yet, its antigen is unknown.

60 Vbeta and 13 Jbeta primers were used in PCR. Measured with immunoSEQ multiplex PCR; TCRdb has only the in-frame clones, and not every one. The profile shows 160,000 or so clones, 80% of them singletons. Losses at the gene ends were 5 bases for V and 6 bases for J; bases not matched to a gene: 0. The CDR3 is made up of 12 amino acids. Germline V CDR1 and CDR2: KGHSH, LQKENI. The sample comprised PBMCs. The TCR was taken from a man aged 18 to 29 in good health and CMV-seropositive. V and J are TRBV18 and TRBJ1-2, with 10 bases identical to TRBD1. CDR3 DNA sequence: TGTGCCAGCTCAGGGACAGGGGATGGCTACACCTTC. This codes for CASSGTGDGYTF.